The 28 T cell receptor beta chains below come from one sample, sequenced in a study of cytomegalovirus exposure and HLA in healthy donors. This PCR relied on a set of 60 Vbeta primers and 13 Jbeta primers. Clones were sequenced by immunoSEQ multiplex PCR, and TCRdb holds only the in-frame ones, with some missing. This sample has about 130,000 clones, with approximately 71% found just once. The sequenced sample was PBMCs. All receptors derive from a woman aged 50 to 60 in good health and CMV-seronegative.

CDR3 nucleotide sequence: TGTGCCAGCAGCTTGGCCATAGGGGAGGGCCTCGATACGCAGTATTTT. This gives the protein CASSLAIGEGLDTQYF. The chain combines TRBV7-2 with TRBJ2-3, with 7 bases that match TRBD2. Per the germline V gene, CDR1 is SGHTA and CDR2 is FQGNSA. The J segment lost 6 bases and the V segment lost 3 bases, leaving 12 bases of the junction unmatched. The CDR3 length is 16 residues. Supplemented by reference TRBV7-2 and TRBJ2-3, the full variable domain reads GAGVSQSPSNKVTEKGKDVELRCDPISGHTALYWYRQSLGQGLEFLIYFQGNSAPDKSGLPSDRFSAERTGGSVSTLTIQRTQQEDSAVYLCASSLAIGEGLDTQYFGPGTRLTVL.

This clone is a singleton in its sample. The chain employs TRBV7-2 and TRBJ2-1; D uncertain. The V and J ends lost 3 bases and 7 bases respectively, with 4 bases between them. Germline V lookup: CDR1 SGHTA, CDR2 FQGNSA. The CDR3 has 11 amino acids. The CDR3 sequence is CASSFHNEQFF. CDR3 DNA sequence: TGTGCCAGCAGCTTTCATAATGAGCAGTTCTTC.

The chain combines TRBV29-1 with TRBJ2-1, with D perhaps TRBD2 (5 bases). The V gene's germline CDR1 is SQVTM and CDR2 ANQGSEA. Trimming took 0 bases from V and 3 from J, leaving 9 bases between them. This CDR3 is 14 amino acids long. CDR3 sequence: CSVEESGNYNEQFF. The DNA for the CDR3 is TGCAGCGTTGAAGAAAGCGGAAACTACAATGAGCAGTTCTTC.

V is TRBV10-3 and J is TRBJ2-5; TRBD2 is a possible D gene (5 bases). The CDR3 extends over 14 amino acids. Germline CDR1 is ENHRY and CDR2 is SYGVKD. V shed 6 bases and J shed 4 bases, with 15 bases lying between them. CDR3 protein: CAISSGTFGETQYF. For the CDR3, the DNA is TGTGCCATCAGCAGCGGAACCTTCGGAGAGACCCAGTACTTC.

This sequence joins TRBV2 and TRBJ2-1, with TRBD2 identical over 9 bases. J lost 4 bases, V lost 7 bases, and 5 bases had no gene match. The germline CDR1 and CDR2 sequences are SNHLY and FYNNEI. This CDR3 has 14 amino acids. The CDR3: CASKMTSGYNEQFF. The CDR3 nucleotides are TGTGCCAGCAAGATGACTAGCGGATACAATGAGCAGTTCTTC.

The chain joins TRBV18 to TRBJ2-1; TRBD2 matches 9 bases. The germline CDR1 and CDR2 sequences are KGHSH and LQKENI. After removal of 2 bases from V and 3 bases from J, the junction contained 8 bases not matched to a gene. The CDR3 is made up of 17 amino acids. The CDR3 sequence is CASSPFLRGRVYNEQFF. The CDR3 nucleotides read TGTGCCAGCTCACCATTTCTTCGCGGGAGGGTCTACAATGAGCAGTTCTTC.

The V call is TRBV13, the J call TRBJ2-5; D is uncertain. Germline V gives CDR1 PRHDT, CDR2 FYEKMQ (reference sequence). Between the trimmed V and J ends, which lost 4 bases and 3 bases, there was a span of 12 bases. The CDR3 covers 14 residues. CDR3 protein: CASSSSMAEETQYF. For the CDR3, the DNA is TGTGCCAGCAGCTCATCAATGGCCGAAGAGACCCAGTACTTC.

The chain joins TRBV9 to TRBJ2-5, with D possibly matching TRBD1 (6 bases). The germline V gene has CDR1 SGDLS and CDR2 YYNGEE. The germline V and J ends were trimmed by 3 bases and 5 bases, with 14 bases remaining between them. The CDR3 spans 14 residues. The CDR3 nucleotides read TGTGCCAGCAGCGCCAGGGGTATTTTGGAGACCCAGTACTTC. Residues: CASSARGILETQYF. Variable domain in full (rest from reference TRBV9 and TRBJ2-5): DSGVTQTPKHLITATGQRVTLRCSPRSGDLSVYWYQQSLDQGLQFLIQYYNGEERAKGNILERFSAQQFPDLHSELNLSSLELGDSALYFCASSARGILETQYFGPGTRLLVL.

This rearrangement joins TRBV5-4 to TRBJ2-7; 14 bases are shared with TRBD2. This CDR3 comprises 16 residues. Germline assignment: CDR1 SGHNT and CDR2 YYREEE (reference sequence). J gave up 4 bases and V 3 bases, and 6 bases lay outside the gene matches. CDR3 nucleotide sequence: TGTGCCAGCAGCTCGGGACTAGCGGGAGTTTTGTACGAGCAGTACTTC. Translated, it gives CASSSGLAGVLYEQYF.

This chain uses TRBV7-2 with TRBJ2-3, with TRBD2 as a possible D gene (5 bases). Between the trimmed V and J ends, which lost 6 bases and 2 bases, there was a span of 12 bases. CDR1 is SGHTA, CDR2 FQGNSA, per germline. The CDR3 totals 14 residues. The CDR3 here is CASRPSGNTDTQYF. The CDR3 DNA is TGTGCCAGCAGACCAAGCGGAAACACAGATACGCAGTATTTT.

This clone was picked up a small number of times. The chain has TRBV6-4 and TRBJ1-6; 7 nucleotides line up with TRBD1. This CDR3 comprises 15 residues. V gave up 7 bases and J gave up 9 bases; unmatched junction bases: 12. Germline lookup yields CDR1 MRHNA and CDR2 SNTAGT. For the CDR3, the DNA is TGTGCCAGCATCAACACTACCGGGACAGTTTCACCCCTCCACTTT. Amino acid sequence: CASINTTGTVSPLHF.

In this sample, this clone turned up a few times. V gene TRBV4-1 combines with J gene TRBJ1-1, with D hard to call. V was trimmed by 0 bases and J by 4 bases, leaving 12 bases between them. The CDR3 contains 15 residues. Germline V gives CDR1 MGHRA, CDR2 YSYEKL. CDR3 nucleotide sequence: TGCGCCAGCAGCCAAGATCTAGCAAGGGCCACTGAAGCTTTCTTT. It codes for CASSQDLARATEAFF.

The CDR3 sequence: CASSVELAGVNEQFF. The CDR3 DNA sequence: TGTGCCAGCAGCGTAGAACTAGCGGGAGTCAATGAGCAGTTCTTC. The chain couples TRBV9 to TRBJ2-1; 11 positions agree with TRBD2. The germline CDR1 and CDR2 sequences are SGDLS and YYNGEE. The CDR3 totals 15 residues. After removal of 0 bases from V and 6 bases from J, the junction contained 2 bases not matched to a gene.

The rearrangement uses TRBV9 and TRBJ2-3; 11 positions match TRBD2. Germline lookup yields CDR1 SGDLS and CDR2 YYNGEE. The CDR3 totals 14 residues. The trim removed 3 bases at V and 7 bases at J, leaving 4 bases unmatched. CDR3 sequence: CASSGTSGSYTQYF. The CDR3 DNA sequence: TGTGCCAGCAGCGGGACTAGCGGGTCATATACGCAGTATTTT. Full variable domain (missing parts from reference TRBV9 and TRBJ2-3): DSGVTQTPKHLITATGQRVTLRCSPRSGDLSVYWYQQSLDQGLQFLIQYYNGEERAKGNILERFSAQQFPDLHSELNLSSLELGDSALYFCASSGTSGSYTQYFGPGTRLTVL.

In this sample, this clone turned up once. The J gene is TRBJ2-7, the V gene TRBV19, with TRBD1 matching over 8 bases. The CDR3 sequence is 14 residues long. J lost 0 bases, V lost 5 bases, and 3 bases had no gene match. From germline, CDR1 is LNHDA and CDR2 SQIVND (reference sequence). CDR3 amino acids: CASSWDRSSYEQYF. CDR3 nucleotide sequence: TGTGCCAGTAGTTGGGACAGGAGCTCCTACGAGCAGTACTTC.

This CDR3 is CASIRTGGNTGELFF. CDR3 DNA: TGTGCCAGTATCAGGACAGGGGGCAATACCGGGGAGCTGTTTTTT. The chain joins TRBV19 to TRBJ2-2, with 11 bases that match TRBD1. Germline V gives CDR1 LNHDA, CDR2 SQIVND (reference sequence). The trim removed 7 bases at V and 5 bases at J, leaving 6 bases unmatched. The CDR3 extends over 15 amino acids.

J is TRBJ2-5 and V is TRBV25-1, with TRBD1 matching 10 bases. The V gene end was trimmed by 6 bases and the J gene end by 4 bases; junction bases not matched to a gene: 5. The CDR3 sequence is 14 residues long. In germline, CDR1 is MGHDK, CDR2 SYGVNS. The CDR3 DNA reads TGTGCCAGCAGGACAGGGGGCGTGACAGAGACCCAGTACTTC. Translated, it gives CASRTGGVTETQYF.

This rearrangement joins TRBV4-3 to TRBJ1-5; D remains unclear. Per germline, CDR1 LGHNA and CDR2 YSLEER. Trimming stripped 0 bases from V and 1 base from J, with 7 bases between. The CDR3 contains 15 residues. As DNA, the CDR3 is TGCGCCAGCAGCCAAGATCGAGGCAGCAATCAGCCCCAGCATTTT. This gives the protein CASSQDRGSNQPQHF.

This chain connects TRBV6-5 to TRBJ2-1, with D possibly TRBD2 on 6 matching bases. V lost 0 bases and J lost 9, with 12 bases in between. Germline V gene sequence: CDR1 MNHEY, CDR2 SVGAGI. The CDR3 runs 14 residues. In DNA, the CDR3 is TGTGCCAGCAGTTACTCGACGGGAGTGGGTGAGCAGTTCTTC. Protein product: CASSYSTGVGEQFF.

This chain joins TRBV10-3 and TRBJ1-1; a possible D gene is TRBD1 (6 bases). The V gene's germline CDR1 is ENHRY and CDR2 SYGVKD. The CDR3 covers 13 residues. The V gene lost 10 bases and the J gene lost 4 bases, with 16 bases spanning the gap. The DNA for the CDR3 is TGTGCCACCGTACAGGGCCCTGCCACTGAAGCTTTCTTT. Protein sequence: CATVQGPATEAFF.

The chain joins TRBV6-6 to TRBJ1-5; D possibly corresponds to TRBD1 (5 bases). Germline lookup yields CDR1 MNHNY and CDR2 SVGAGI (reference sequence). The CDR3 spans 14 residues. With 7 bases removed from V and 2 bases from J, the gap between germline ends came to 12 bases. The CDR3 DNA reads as TGTGCCAGCACCGCGGGGGATGGCAATCAGCCCCAGCATTTT. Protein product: CASTAGDGNQPQHF.

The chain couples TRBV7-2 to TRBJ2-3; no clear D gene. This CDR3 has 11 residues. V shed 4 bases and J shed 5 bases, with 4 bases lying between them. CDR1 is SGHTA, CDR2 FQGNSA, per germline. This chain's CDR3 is CASSSQDTQYF. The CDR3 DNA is TGTGCCAGCAGCTCCCAAGATACGCAGTATTTT.

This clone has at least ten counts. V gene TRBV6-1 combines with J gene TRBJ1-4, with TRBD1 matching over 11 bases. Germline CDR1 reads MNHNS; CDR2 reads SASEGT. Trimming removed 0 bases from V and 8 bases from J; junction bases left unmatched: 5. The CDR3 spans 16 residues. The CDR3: CASSEATGTGGEKLFF. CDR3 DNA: TGTGCCAGCAGTGAAGCGACCGGGACAGGGGGAGAAAAACTGTTTTTT.

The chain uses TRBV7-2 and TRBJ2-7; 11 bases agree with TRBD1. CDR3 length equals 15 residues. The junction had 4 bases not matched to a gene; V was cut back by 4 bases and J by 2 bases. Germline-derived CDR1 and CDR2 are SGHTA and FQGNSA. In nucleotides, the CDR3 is TGTGCCAGCAGCTGGGGGGGACAGGGGGCCTACGAGCAGTACTTC. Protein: CASSWGGQGAYEQYF.

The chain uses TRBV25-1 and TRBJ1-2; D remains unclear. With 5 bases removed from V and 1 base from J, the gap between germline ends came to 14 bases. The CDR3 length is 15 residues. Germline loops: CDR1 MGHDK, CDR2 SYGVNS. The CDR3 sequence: CASSPHSKYNYGYTF. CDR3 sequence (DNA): TGTGCCAGCAGTCCCCACAGCAAATATAACTATGGCTACACCTTC.

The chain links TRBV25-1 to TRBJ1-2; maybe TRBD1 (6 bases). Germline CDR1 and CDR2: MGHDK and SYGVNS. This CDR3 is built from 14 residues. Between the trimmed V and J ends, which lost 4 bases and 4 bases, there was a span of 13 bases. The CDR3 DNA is TGTGCCAGCAGTGGGGGGCCTCTACGCTATGGCTACACCTTC. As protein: CASSGGPLRYGYTF.

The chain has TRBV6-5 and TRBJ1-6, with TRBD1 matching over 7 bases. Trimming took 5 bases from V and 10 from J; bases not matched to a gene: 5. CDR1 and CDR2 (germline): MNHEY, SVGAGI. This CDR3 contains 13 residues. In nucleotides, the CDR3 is TGTGCCAGCAGTCCAGGGGGTCACTCACCCCTCCACTTT. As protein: CASSPGGHSPLHF.

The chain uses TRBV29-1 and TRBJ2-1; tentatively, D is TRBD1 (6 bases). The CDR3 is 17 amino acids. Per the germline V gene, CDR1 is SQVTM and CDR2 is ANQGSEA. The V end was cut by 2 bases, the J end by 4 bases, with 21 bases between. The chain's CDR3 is CSVEPLQGGSGYNEQFF. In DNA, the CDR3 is TGCAGCGTTGAACCCCTACAGGGCGGTAGTGGATACAATGAGCAGTTCTTC.